Below, 30 T cell receptor beta chains from the same sample are listed, as sequenced in a study of cytomegalovirus exposure and HLA in healthy donors. Using immunoSEQ multiplex PCR, the repertoire was profiled, and TCRdb retains in-frame clones only, with some absent. The sample comprises around 240,000 clones, 90% of which are singletons, and 0.35% to 0.4% rests with the top ten. The material sequenced was PBMCs. Receptors were obtained from a woman aged 18-30 years in good health and CMV-seronegative.

Here the CDR3 DNA reads TGTGCCAGCTCACCACAGGGCGGGGGCCGCACAGATACGCAGTATTTT. It codes for CASSPQGGGRTDTQYF. The rearrangement joins TRBV18 to TRBJ2-3, with D maybe TRBD2 (7 bases). Germline V gene lookup returns CDR1 KGHSH and CDR2 LQKENI. CDR3 length: 16 amino acids. V was cut by 1 base and J by 1 base, with 12 bases left in between. Full variable domain (rest looked up from reference TRBV18 and TRBJ2-3): NAGVMQNPRHLVRRRGQEARLRCSPMKGHSHVYWYRQLPEEGLKFMVYLQKENIIDESGMPKERFSAEFPKEGPSILRIQQVVRGDSAAYFCASSPQGGGRTDTQYFGPGTRLTVL.

The genes are TRBV6-6 and TRBJ1-2; perhaps TRBD1 as D (5 bases). CDR1 is MNHNY and CDR2 is SVGAGI in the germline V gene (reference sequence). V was clipped by 11 bases and J by 8 bases, with 30 bases between them. This CDR3 comprises 16 residues. The CDR3 nucleotides are TGTGCCGGAGGGACGCTTCCATTAGGGGAAACGAGGGGCTACACCTTC. Its translation: CAGGTLPLGETRGYTF.

This chain uses TRBV28 with TRBJ1-1, with 7 bases matching TRBD1. Looked up from germline, CDR1 is MDHEN and CDR2 is SYDVKM. The CDR3 has 14 residues. The V segment lost 6 bases and the J segment 1 base; nucleotides outside the gene matches: 5. Written as DNA, the CDR3 is TGTGCCAGCAGATATACAGGGGAGAACACTGAAGCTTTCTTT. It encodes CASRYTGENTEAFF.

V usage is TRBV27 and J usage is TRBJ2-1, with 7 bases aligning to TRBD2. V was pared by 0 bases and J by 8 bases, with 16 bases of the junction left unmatched. The CDR3 is 18 residues long. Germline V gives CDR1 MNHEY, CDR2 SMNVEV (reference sequence). In DNA form, the CDR3 reads TGTGCCAGCAGTTTATCGCCCGACTGGAGCGGGGCGTTTGATGAGCAGTTCTTC. Translating gives CASSLSPDWSGAFDEQFF.

The chain joins TRBV7-6 to TRBJ1-2; D ambiguous. CDR1 and CDR2 (germline): SGHVS, FNYEAQ. V lost 1 base and J lost 2, with 5 bases in between. The CDR3 loop spans 13 amino acids. The CDR3 region is CASSLGQNYGYTF. The CDR3 DNA reads TGTGCCAGCAGCTTAGGACAAAACTATGGCTACACCTTC.

The J gene is TRBJ1-2, the V gene TRBV5-1; 7 nucleotides align to TRBD1. Germline V gene lookup returns CDR1 SGHRS and CDR2 YFSETQ. The CDR3 has 12 amino acids. With 0 bases clipped from V and 13 bases from J, the junction kept 6 bases outside the gene matches. CDR3 DNA: TGCGCCAGCAGCTTGGAGGGGGCGTCTGGCACCTTC. Translation: CASSLEGASGTF.

V gene TRBV4-3 combines with J gene TRBJ1-4, with 8 positions matching TRBD1. The CDR3 consists of 17 residues. Germline CDR1 and CDR2: LGHNA and YSLEER. J lost 4 bases, V lost 0 bases, and 7 bases had no gene match. CDR3 sequence reads: CASSQDLGQGDNEKLFF. CDR3 bases: TGCGCCAGCAGCCAAGACCTTGGACAGGGAGATAATGAAAAACTGTTTTTT.

In this sample, this clone turned up a few times. The rearrangement uses TRBV28 and TRBJ1-2, with TRBD1 as a possible D gene (6 bases). The CDR3 totals 15 residues. V was trimmed by 5 bases and J by 6 bases, leaving 19 bases between them. The V gene's germline CDR1 is MDHEN and CDR2 SYDVKM. The CDR3 loop reads CASSIPGTPRDGYTF. The CDR3 nucleotides are TGTGCCAGCAGTATTCCCGGGACACCCAGGGATGGCTACACCTTC.

This clone was picked up one time. Sequence at one end of the junction differs from germline and may be a read error. V usage is TRBV7-7 and J usage is TRBJ2-7; 8 positions match TRBD1. CDR1 is SSHAT and CDR2 is FNYEAQ in the germline V gene (reference sequence). The length of the CDR3 is 16 residues. This CDR3 is CASSPDVRTGLKEQYF. CDR3 DNA sequence: TGTGCTAGCAGCCCCGACGTCCGGACAGGGCTGAAAGAGCAGTACTTC.

This clone was observed once. The V gene is TRBV11-2, the J gene TRBJ2-3; no clear D. Germline-derived CDR1 and CDR2 are SGHAT and FQNNGV. The CDR3 length is 15 residues. V was cut by 1 base and J by 2 bases, with 10 bases left in between. The DNA for the CDR3 is TGTGCCAGCAGCTTAGGGCCGCAGTTCACAGATACGCAGTATTTT. It is translated as CASSLGPQFTDTQYF.

The chain carries TRBV21-1 and TRBJ2-7; the D call TRBD1 from the table was never checked on the DNA. TRBV21-1 is reported as a pseudogene. The CDR3 covers 13 residues. CDR3 in amino acids: CASSKKNSYEQYV. DNA of the CDR3: TGTGCCAGCAGCAAAAAGAACAGCTACGAGCAGTACGTC.

The table lists this clone with a count of one. This chain connects TRBV4-1 to TRBJ1-6; D call uncertain. Trimming pared 0 bases from V and 4 bases from J, leaving 10 bases between. The CDR3 is 16 residues long. The germline gives CDR1 MGHRA, CDR2 YSYEKL. The CDR3: CASSQDLTGYNSPLHF. CDR3 DNA: TGCGCCAGCAGCCAAGACCTGACGGGATATAATTCACCCCTCCACTTT.

The chain recombines TRBV19 with TRBJ2-3; 11 bases are shared with TRBD2. The germline gives CDR1 LNHDA, CDR2 SQIVND (reference sequence). The CDR3 is 16 residues long. J lost 2 bases, V lost 3 bases, and 4 bases had no gene match. The CDR3 DNA follows: TGTGCCAGTAGTATTAGCGGGGGGGCCTACACAGATACGCAGTATTTT. Amino acids: CASSISGGAYTDTQYF.

The V gene is TRBV2, the J gene TRBJ1-2, with TRBD1 as a possible D gene (6 bases). Trimming took off 3 bases at V and 6 bases at J, with 8 bases between the two ends. Per the germline V gene, CDR1 is SNHLY and CDR2 is FYNNEI. The CDR3 consists of 12 residues. The CDR3 DNA reads TGTGCCAGCAGTGAGGCAGGGGATGGCTACACCTTC. Translated: CASSEAGDGYTF.

Only one count was recorded for this clone. This chain links TRBV19 with TRBJ1-4, with D perhaps matching TRBD1 (6 bases). CDR1 and CDR2 from the germline V gene are LNHDA and SQIVND (reference sequence). V lost 6 bases and J 4 bases, leaving 15 bases between the germline ends. This CDR3 is built from 15 residues. CDR3 DNA sequence: TGTGCCAGTAGAACCACAGGGCTCGGTAATGAAAAACTGTTTTTT. The encoded protein is CASRTTGLGNEKLFF.

This chain uses TRBV28 with TRBJ1-3; TRBD1 might be the D (6 bases). V was shortened by 5 bases and J by 2 bases, with 10 bases between the two germline ends. CDR3 length equals 14 residues. CDR1 is MDHEN, CDR2 SYDVKM, per germline. CDR3 amino acids: CASSGQGTGNTIYF. The CDR3 nucleotides are TGTGCCAGCAGTGGGCAGGGGACTGGAAACACCATATATTTT.

The J gene is TRBJ2-3, the V gene TRBV27, with a tentative D call TRBD2 (7 bases). CDR1 and CDR2 (germline): MNHEY, SMNVEV (reference sequence). The CDR3 is 17 amino acids. V dropped 6 bases and J dropped 3 bases, with 22 bases sitting between them. This CDR3 is CASSRVGRGGPTDTQYF. CDR3 coding DNA: TGTGCCAGCAGCCGGGTAGGAAGGGGGGGCCCGACAGATACGCAGTATTTT.

The chain combines TRBV29-1 with TRBJ2-1; 12 bases map to TRBD1. The CDR3 sequence is 16 residues long. V gave up 0 bases and J gave up 9 bases; unmatched junction bases: 9. Germline assignment: CDR1 SQVTM and CDR2 ANQGSEA. The chain's CDR3 is CSVEDPRDRGRGEQFF. The CDR3 DNA follows: TGCAGCGTTGAAGACCCCCGGGACAGGGGGCGGGGTGAGCAGTTCTTC.

This clone was observed once. The gene calls are TRBV5-6 and TRBJ2-7; D unclear. Germline V gene sequence: CDR1 SGHDT, CDR2 YYEEEE. V was cut by 4 bases and J by 4 bases, with 18 bases left in between. CDR3 size: 15 residues. The CDR3 spells CASSPLAQAPYEQYV. The CDR3 bases are TGTGCCAGCAGCCCTCTCGCACAAGCGCCTTACGAGCAGTACGTC.

The chain is built from TRBV6-5 and TRBJ2-7, with D maybe TRBD1 (5 bases). Germline V gives CDR1 MNHEY, CDR2 SVGAGI. V gave up 2 bases and J gave up 4 bases, with 9 bases separating them. The CDR3 has 13 amino acids. The CDR3 bases are TGTGCCAGCAGTTACCAAGACAGTTACGAGCAGTACTTC. The encoded protein is CASSYQDSYEQYF.

This chain joins TRBV27 and TRBJ2-1; D possibly corresponds to TRBD2 (6 bases). This CDR3 contains 14 residues. With 7 bases removed from V and 7 bases from J, the gap between germline ends came to 17 bases. CDR1 and CDR2 from the germline V gene are MNHEY and SMNVEV (reference sequence). The CDR3 DNA reads TGTGCCAGCAAGATAGGGAGGAATTGGAATGAGCAGTTCTTC. It encodes CASKIGRNWNEQFF.

The chain has TRBV9 and TRBJ2-3, with 9 bases identical to TRBD2. The junction had 11 bases not matched to a gene; V was cut back by 0 bases and J by 0 bases. The germline gives CDR1 SGDLS, CDR2 YYNGEE. This CDR3 spans 19 amino acids. CDR3 sequence reads: CASSVGSGGTILSTDTQYF. The DNA of the CDR3 is TGTGCCAGCAGCGTAGGAAGCGGGGGGACAATATTGAGCACAGATACGCAGTATTTT.

The chain uses TRBV7-2 and TRBJ1-2, with 7 bases fitting TRBD1. This CDR3 has 14 residues. The V and J ends lost 2 bases and 7 bases, in that order; junction bases with no gene match: 7. Germline V gene data show CDR1 as SGHTA and CDR2 as FQGNSA. The CDR3 loop reads CASSLRDSLGGYTF. In nucleotides, the CDR3 is TGTGCCAGCAGCTTACGGGACAGTCTGGGTGGCTACACCTTC.

The chain uses TRBV6-1 and TRBJ2-7, with TRBD1 as a possible D gene (6 bases). Trimming took 6 bases from V and 0 from J, leaving 15 bases between them. The CDR3 consists of 15 residues. CDR1 is MNHNS and CDR2 is SASEGT in the germline V gene. CDR3 residues: CASRPGHQSSYEQYF. The CDR3 DNA is TGTGCCAGCAGGCCGGGACACCAAAGCTCCTACGAGCAGTACTTC.

V gene TRBV28 combines with J gene TRBJ1-1; 9 bases map to TRBD1. From germline, CDR1 is MDHEN and CDR2 SYDVKM. After removal of 7 bases from V and 0 bases from J, the junction contained 9 bases not matched to a gene. The CDR3 runs to 16 residues. CDR3 DNA: TGTGCCAGCACCCCGGACAGGGGACCAATGAACACTGAAGCTTTCTTT. This translates into CASTPDRGPMNTEAFF.

The V gene is TRBV28, the J gene TRBJ1-2; unclear D gene. Germline V gene data show CDR1 as MDHEN and CDR2 as SYDVKM. Trimming stripped 3 bases from V and 7 bases from J, with 15 bases between. This CDR3 spans 14 amino acids. Here the CDR3 reads CASSLARREIGYTF. In DNA form, the CDR3 reads TGTGCCAGCAGTTTGGCCCGGAGGGAAATTGGCTACACCTTC.

The chain is built from TRBV6-1 and TRBJ2-7; a weak D match, TRBD2 (5 bases). Trimming removed 8 bases from V and 0 bases from J, with 8 bases in between. Germline V gene sequence: CDR1 MNHNS, CDR2 SASEGT. The CDR3 consists of 12 residues. CDR3 nucleotide sequence: TGTGCCAGCGAGGGCGACTCCTACGAGCAGTACGTC. Amino acids: CASEGDSYEQYV.

The V gene is TRBV27, the J gene TRBJ2-1, with D tentatively TRBD2 (7 bases). The length of the CDR3 is 18 residues. Looked up from germline, CDR1 is MNHEY and CDR2 is SMNVEV (reference sequence). With 6 bases removed from V and 2 bases from J, the gap between germline ends came to 23 bases. CDR3 region: CASSPPVRGGVAYNEQFF. As DNA, the CDR3 is TGTGCCAGCAGCCCCCCGGTCCGCGGGGGCGTAGCCTACAATGAGCAGTTCTTC.

CDR3 region: CASSPGQASYEQYF. CDR3 sequence (DNA): TGCGCCAGCAGCCCCGGACAGGCAAGCTACGAGCAGTACTTC. The chain couples TRBV4-1 to TRBJ2-7; TRBD1 agrees at 7 bases. V shed 4 bases, J shed 3 bases, and the junction held 6 bases outside the gene matches. This CDR3 is 14 amino acids long. From germline, CDR1 is MGHRA and CDR2 YSYEKL.

DNA for the CDR3: TGTGCCAGTAGTAACCCCAGGCCCCCCTACAATGAGCAGTTCTTC. Its translation is CASSNPRPPYNEQFF. The chain uses TRBV19 and TRBJ2-1; D is uncertain. Germline assignment: CDR1 LNHDA and CDR2 SQIVND (reference sequence). V was pared by 4 bases and J by 2 bases, with 12 bases between. The CDR3 is made up of 15 amino acids.